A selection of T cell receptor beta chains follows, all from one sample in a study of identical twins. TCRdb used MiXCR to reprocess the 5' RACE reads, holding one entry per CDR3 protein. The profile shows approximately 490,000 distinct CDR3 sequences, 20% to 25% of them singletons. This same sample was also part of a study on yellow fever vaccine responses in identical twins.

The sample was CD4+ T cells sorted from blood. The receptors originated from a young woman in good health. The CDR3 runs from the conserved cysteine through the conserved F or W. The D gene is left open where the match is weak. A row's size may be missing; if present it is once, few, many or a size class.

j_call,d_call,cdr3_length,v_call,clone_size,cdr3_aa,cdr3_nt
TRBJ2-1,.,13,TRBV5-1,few,CASLGPFPDEQFF,TGCGCCAGCTTAGGACCATTCCCGGATGAGCAGTTCTTC
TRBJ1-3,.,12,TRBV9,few,CASSLQGNTIYF,TGTGCCAGCAGCCTCCAAGGAAACACCATATATTTT
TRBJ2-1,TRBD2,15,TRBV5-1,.,CASSSSGSSPLEQFF,TGCGCCAGCAGCTCCAGCGGGAGTTCCCCCCTTGAGCAGTTCTTC
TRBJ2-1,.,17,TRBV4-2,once,CASSQDLGGSDYNEQFF,TGTGCCAGCAGCCAAGATCTTGGGGGGAGCGACTACAATGAGCAGTTCTTC
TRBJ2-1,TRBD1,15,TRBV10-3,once,CAISELGQGVNEQFF,TGTGCCATCAGTGAGCTGGGACAGGGGGTTAATGAGCAGTTCTTC
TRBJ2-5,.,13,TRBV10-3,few,CAIQAAGEETQYF,TGTGCCATCCAAGCCGCCGGGGAAGAGACCCAGTACTTC
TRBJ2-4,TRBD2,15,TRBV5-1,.,CASSAGESVKNIQYF,TGCGCCAGCAGCGCGGGGGAGTCGGTCAAAAACATTCAGTACTTC
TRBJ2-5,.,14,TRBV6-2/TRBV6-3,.,CASSSSLPQETQYF,TGTGCCAGCAGTTCGAGTCTGCCCCAAGAGACCCAGTACTTC
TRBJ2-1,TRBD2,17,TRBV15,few,CATSRPPIAGGDNEQFF,TGTGCCACCAGCAGACCCCCAATAGCGGGAGGGGACAATGAGCAGTTCTTC
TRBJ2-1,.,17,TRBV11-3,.,CASSLGVYKSSYNEQFF,TGTGCCAGCAGCTTAGGTGTCTACAAGAGCTCCTACAATGAGCAGTTCTTC
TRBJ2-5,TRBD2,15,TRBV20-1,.,CSARPGGQKQETQYF,TGCAGTGCTAGGCCGGGAGGGCAAAAACAAGAGACCCAGTACTTC
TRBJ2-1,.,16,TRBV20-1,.,CSARDASGLGYNEQFF,TGCAGTGCTAGAGACGCGTCGGGGCTAGGCTACAATGAGCAGTTCTTC
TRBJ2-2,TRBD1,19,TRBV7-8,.,CASSLVYVPRQGVPGELFF,TGTGCCAGCAGCTTAGTTTATGTGCCCAGACAGGGGGTTCCCGGGGAGCTGTTTTTT
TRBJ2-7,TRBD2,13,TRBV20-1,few,CSARTSGRNEQYF,TGCAGTGCTAGGACTAGCGGGAGAAACGAGCAGTACTTC
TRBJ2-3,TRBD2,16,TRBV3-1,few,CASSQDDAGGPSTQYF,TGTGCCAGCAGCCAAGATGATGCGGGGGGGCCTTCTACGCAGTATTTT
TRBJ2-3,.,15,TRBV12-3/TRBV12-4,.,CASSYVGGSTDTQYF,TGTGCCAGCTCCTATGTTGGAGGTAGCACAGATACGCAGTATTTT
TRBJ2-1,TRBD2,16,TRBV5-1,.,CASSLSGLAGYNEQFF,TGCGCCAGCAGCTTATCAGGACTAGCGGGATACAATGAGCAGTTCTTC
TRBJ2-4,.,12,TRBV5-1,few,CASSNPAGDQYF,TGCGCCAGCAGCAACCCCGCAGGGGATCAGTACTTC
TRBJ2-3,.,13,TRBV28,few,CASSLMGSDTQYF,TGTGCCAGCAGTTTGATGGGGTCAGATACGCAGTATTTT
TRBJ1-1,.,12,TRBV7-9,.,CASSTRDTEAFF,TGTGCCAGCAGTACCAGGGACACTGAAGCTTTCTTT
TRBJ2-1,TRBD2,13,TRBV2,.,CASIRLAGGVQFF,TGTGCCAGCATCCGACTAGCGGGAGGTGTGCAGTTCTTC
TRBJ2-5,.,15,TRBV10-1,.,CASSEGGTSQETQYF,TGCGCCAGCAGTGAGGGTGGGACCAGCCAAGAGACCCAGTACTTC
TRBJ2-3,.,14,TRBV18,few,CASSQGTRTDTQYF,TGTGCCAGCTCACAAGGGACCCGCACAGATACGCAGTATTTT
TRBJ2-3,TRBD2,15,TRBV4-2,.,CASTTGGLLTDTQYF,TGTGCCAGCACCACGGGGGGATTACTCACAGATACGCAGTATTTT
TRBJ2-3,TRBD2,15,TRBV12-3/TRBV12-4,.,CASSSMREKADTQYF,TGTGCCAGCAGTAGTATGCGGGAGAAGGCAGATACGCAGTATTTT
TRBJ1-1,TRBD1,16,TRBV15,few,CATSRVGTGWNTEAFF,TGTGCCACCAGCAGAGTAGGGACAGGGTGGAACACTGAAGCTTTCTTT
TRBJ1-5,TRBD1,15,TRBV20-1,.,CSAARPGQLNQPQHF,TGCAGTGCTGCAAGACCGGGACAGTTAAATCAGCCCCAGCATTTT
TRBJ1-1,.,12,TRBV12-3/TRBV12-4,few,CASTQFGLQGFF,TGTGCCAGCACCCAATTTGGTCTACAGGGATTCTTT
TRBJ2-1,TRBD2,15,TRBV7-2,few,CASTHGGTSVGEQFF,TGTGCCAGCACCCACGGGGGAACTAGCGTTGGTGAGCAGTTCTTC
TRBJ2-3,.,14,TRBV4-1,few,CASSQDSYYSAQYF,TGCGCCAGCAGCCAAGATTCATACTACAGCGCGCAGTATTTT
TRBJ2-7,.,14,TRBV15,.,CATSRDSYSYEQYF,TGTGCCACCAGCAGAGATTCCTACTCCTACGAGCAGTACTTC
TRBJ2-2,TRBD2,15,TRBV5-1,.,CASSRSGSATGELFF,TGCGCCAGCAGCCGAAGCGGGAGCGCTACCGGGGAGCTGTTTTTT
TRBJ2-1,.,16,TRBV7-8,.,CASSKRQDFVYNEQFF,TGTGCCAGCAGCAAGAGACAGGATTTCGTCTACAATGAGCAGTTCTTC
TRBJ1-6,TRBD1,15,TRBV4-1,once,CASSQTGGDNSPLHF,TGCGCCAGCAGCCAGACAGGGGGCGATAATTCACCCCTCCACTTT
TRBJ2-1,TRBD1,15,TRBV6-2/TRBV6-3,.,CASSYRGQSYNEQFF,TGTGCCAGCAGTTACCGGGGACAGTCCTACAATGAGCAGTTCTTC
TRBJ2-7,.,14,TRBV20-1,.,CSARASDSHYEQYF,TGCAGTGCTAGGGCCTCGGACTCCCATTACGAGCAGTACTTC